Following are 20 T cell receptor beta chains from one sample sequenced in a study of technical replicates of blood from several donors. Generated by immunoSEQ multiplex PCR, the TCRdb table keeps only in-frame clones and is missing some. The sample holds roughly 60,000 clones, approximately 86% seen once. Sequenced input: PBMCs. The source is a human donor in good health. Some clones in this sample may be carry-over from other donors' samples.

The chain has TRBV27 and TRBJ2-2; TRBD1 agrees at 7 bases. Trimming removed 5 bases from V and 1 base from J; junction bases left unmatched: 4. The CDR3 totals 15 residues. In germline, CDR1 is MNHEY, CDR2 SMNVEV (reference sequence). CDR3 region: CASSPRQGNTGELFF. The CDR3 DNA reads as TGTGCCAGCAGTCCCCGACAGGGGAACACCGGGGAGCTGTTTTTT.

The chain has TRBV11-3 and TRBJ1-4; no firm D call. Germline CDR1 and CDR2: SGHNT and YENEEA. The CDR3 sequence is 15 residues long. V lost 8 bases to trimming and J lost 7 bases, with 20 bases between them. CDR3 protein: CASSRPSKRGEKLFF. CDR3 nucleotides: TGTGCCAGCTCTAGACCCTCAAAGCGGGGTGAAAAACTGTTTTTT.

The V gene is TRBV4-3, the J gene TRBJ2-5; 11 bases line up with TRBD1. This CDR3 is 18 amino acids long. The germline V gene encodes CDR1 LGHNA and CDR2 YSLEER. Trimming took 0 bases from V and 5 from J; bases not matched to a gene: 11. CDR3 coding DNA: TGCGCCAGCAGCCAAGACTATTGGGACAGGGGGTATGGGGAGACCCAGTACTTC. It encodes CASSQDYWDRGYGETQYF.

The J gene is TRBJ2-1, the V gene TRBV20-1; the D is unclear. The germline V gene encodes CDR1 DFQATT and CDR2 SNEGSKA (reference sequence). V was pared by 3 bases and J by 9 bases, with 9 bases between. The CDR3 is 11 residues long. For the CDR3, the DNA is TGCAGTGCTAGTATTCACACTGAGCAGTTCTTC. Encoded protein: CSASIHTEQFF.

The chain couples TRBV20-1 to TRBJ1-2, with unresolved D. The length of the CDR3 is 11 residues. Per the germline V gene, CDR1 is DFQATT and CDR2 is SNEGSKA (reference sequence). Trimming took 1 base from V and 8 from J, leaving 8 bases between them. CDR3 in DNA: TGCAGTGCTAGAGTCTTAGAGGGCTACACCTTC. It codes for CSARVLEGYTF.

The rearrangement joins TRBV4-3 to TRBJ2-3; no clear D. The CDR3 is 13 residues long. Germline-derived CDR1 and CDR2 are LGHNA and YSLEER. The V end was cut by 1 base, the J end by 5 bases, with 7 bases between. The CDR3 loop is CASSQVFRDTQYF. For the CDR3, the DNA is TGCGCCAGCAGCCAAGTCTTCAGAGATACGCAGTATTTT.

CDR3 in amino acids: CAWSPNTGTGHEQFF. DNA of the CDR3: TGTGCCTGGAGTCCAAATACCGGGACAGGCCACGAGCAGTTCTTC. The chain recombines TRBV30 with TRBJ2-1, with 8 bases identical to TRBD1. Trimming cost V 2 bases and J 10 bases; bases outside gene matches: 13. The CDR3 is made up of 15 amino acids. Per germline, CDR1 GTSNPN and CDR2 SVGIG (reference sequence).

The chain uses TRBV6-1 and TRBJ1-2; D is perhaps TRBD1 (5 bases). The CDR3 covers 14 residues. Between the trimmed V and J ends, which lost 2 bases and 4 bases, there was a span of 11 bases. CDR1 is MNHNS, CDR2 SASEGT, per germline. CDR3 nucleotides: TGTGCCAGCAGTGAACTACAGGCTTCCTATGGCTACACCTTC. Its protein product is CASSELQASYGYTF.

The CDR3 coding sequence is TGTGCCAGTAGTATCCGGGGGAGGAACACCGGGGAGCTGTTTTTT. It translates to CASSIRGRNTGELFF. The genes are TRBV19 and TRBJ2-2, with D tentatively TRBD2 (6 bases). V was pared by 3 bases and J by 1 base, with 9 bases between. The CDR3 spans 15 residues. The V gene's germline CDR1 is LNHDA and CDR2 SQIVND (reference sequence).

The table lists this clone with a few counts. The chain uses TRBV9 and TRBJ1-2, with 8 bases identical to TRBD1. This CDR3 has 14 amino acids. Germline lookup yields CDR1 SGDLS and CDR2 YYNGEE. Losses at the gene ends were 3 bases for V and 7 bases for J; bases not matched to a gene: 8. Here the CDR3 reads CASSELGQGFGYTF. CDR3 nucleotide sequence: TGTGCCAGCAGCGAATTAGGACAGGGATTTGGCTACACCTTC.

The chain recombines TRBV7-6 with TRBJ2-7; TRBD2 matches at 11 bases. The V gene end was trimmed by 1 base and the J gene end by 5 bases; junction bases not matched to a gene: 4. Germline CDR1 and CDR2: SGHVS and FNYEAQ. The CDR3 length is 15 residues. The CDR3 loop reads CASSLVLAGEDEQYF. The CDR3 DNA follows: TGTGCCAGCAGCTTAGTACTAGCGGGAGAGGACGAGCAGTACTTC.

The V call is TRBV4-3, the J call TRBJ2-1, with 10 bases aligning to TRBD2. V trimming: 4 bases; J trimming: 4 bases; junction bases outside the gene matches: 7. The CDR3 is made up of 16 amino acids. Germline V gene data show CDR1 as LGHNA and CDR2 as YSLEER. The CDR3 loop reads CASSPHGAGGYNEQFF. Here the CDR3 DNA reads TGCGCCAGCAGCCCCCATGGAGCGGGGGGGTACAATGAGCAGTTCTTC.

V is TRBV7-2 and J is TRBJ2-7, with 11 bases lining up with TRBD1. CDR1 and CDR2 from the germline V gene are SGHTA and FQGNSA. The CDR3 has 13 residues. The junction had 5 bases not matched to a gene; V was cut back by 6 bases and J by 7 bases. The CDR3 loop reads CASRGTGGWEQYF. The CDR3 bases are TGTGCCAGCAGAGGGACAGGGGGTTGGGAGCAGTACTTC.

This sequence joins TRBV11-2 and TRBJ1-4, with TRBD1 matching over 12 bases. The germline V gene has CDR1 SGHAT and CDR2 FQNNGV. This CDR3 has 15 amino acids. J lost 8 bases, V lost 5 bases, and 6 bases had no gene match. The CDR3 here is CASSRTGTGGEKLFF. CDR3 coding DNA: TGTGCCAGCAGCAGGACCGGGACAGGGGGCGAAAAACTGTTTTTT.

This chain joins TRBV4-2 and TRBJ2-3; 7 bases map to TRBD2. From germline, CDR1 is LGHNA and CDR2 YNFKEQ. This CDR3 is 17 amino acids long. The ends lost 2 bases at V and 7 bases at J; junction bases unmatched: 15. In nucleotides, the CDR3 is TGTGCCAGCAGCCAACGAGGGACTATAAGAGATTCCTATACGCAGTATTTT. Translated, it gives CASSQRGTIRDSYTQYF.

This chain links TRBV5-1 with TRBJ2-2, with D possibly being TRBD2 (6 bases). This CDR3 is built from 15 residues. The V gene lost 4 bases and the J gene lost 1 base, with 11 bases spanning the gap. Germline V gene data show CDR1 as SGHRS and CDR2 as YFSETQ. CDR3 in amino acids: CASSAGLLNTGELFF. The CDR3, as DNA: TGCGCCAGCAGCGCGGGACTTCTGAACACCGGGGAGCTGTTTTTT.

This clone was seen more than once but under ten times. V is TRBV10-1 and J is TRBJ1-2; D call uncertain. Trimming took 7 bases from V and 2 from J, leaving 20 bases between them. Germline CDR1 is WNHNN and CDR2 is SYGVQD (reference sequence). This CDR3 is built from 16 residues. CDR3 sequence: CASNDPHSLSNYGYTF. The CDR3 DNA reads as TGCGCCAGCAATGACCCCCACAGTCTCTCCAACTATGGCTACACCTTC.

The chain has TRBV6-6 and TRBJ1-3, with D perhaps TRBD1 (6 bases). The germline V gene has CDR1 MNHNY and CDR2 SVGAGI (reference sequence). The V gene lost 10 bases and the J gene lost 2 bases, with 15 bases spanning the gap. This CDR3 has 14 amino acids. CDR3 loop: CAIREGGTGNTIYF. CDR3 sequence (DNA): TGTGCCATCCGGGAAGGGGGTACTGGAAACACCATATATTTT.

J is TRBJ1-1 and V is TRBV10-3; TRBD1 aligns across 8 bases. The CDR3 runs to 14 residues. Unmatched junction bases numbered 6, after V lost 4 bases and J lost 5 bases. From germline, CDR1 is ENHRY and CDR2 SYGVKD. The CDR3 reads CAISGTGIGTEAFF. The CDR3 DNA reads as TGTGCCATCAGTGGGACAGGGATTGGAACTGAAGCTTTCTTT.

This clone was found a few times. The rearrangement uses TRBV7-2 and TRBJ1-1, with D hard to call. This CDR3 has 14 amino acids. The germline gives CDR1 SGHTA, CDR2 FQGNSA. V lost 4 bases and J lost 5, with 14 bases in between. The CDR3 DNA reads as TGTGCCAGCAGCTCAAGGATGGGAGGGACTGAAGCTTTCTTT. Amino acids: CASSSRMGGTEAFF.